Shown below are 18 T cell receptor beta chains from a single sample sequenced in a study of Tregs in tolerant kidney transplant recipients. Assay used: immunoSEQ multiplex PCR; TCRdb lists only in-frame clones, some missing. Across tens of thousands of clones, the top ten clones capture less than 2% of the sample. Recipients received nonmyeloablative bone marrow transplants from related graft donors, with transient mixed chimerism. The source material was CD4+ T cells from blood (PBMCs), sampled 24 months after the transplant. These receptors were taken from a human patient who received a combined kidney and bone marrow transplant. Certain T cells may be donor cells from the graft.

A word on this clone: The read halts 3 residues ahead of the CDR3 end, with the missing end drawn from the germline J gene. The V and J genes are TRBV30 and TRBJ1-1, with TRBD1 as a possible D gene (6 bases). The CDR3 extends over 16 amino acids. Trimming removed 1 base from V and 0 bases from J, with 15 bases in between. The germline V gene encodes CDR1 GTSNPN and CDR2 SVGIG (reference sequence). The CDR3 spells CAWSAGPTGMNTEAFF. Partial CDR3 DNA: TGTGCCTGGAGTGCTGGCCCGACAGGCATGAACACTGAA. Using reference TRBV30 and TRBJ1-1 for the parts outside the CDR3, the full variable domain is SQTIHQWPATLVQPVGSPLSLECTVEGTSNPNLYWYRQAAGRGLQLLFYSVGIGQISSEVPQNLSASRPQDRQFILSSKKLLLSDSGFYLCAWSAGPTGMNTEAFFGQGTRLTVV.

As for this clone: The missing CDR3 end, 3 residues past where the read stops, is filled in from the germline J gene. The chain carries TRBV10-3 and TRBJ1-2; 11 bases match TRBD1. The V gene's germline CDR1 is ENHRY and CDR2 SYGVKD. Trimming cost V 8 bases and J 6 bases; bases outside gene matches: 11. The CDR3 runs 15 residues. CDR3 bases read: TGTGCCATCTCCCTAAGGACAGGGGGCTCCGATGGC. It translates to CAISLRTGGSDG. The CDR3 in its entirety is CAISLRTGGSDGYTF.

Remarks on this clone: The read comes to an end 3 residues before the CDR3 does, leaving the germline J gene to fill in the end. This chain connects TRBV20-1 to TRBJ2-3; possible D gene TRBD1, 5 bases. The CDR3 totals 17 residues. The germline gives CDR1 DFQATT, CDR2 SNEGSKA (reference sequence). V lost 2 bases to trimming and J lost 0 bases, with 18 bases between them. The covered CDR3 bases are TGCAGTGCTAGAAGCCCAGGGCCCTTGAGGAGCACAGATACG. Residues: CSARSPGPLRSTDT. The entire CDR3 protein reads CSARSPGPLRSTDTQYF.

On this clone itself: The CDR3 goes on 3 residues after the read ends, and that part is filled in from the germline J gene. This chain uses TRBV7-3 with TRBJ1-1; D not resolved. The V gene's germline CDR1 is SGHTA and CDR2 FQGTGA. CDR3 length: 13 amino acids. Trimming removed 1 base from V and 7 bases from J, with 10 bases in between. The CDR3 region is CASSLNVDGEAFF. CDR3 DNA, as far as it was read: TGTGCCAGCAGCTTAAATGTAGATGGTGAA. Full variable domain (remainder filled in from reference TRBV7-3 and TRBJ1-1): GAGVSQTPSNKVTEKGKYVELRCDPISGHTALYWYRQSLGQGPEFLIYFQGTGAADDSGLPNDRFFAVRPEGSVSTLKIQRTERGDSAVYLCASSLNVDGEAFFGQGTRLTVV.

As regards this clone: Read coverage stops 3 residues before the CDR3 terminus; the germline J gene supplies the remainder. The rearrangement joins TRBV7-2 to TRBJ1-3; 7 nucleotides line up with TRBD1. Germline V lookup: CDR1 SGHTA, CDR2 FQGNSA. V trimming: 4 bases; J trimming: 2 bases; junction bases outside the gene matches: 5. The CDR3 is 15 amino acids. The CDR3 loop reads CASSSRTGAGNTIYF. The DNA read from the CDR3 is TGTGCCAGCAGCTCAAGAACAGGGGCTGGAAACACC.

Regarding this clone: The CDR3 end is not reached by the read, which stops 3 residues before it; the germline J gene fills it in. The rearrangement uses TRBV7-2 and TRBJ2-5; maybe TRBD1 (8 bases). V dropped 4 bases and J dropped 5 bases, with 17 bases sitting between them. The CDR3 sequence is 15 residues long. From germline, CDR1 is SGHTA and CDR2 FQGNSA. The part of the CDR3 DNA that was read is TGTGCCAGCAGCTCTAGGACAGGGAGGGCGGAGACC. Translated: CASSSRTGRAET. In full, the CDR3 is CASSSRTGRAETQYF.

Comment on this clone: The CDR3 is cut off 3 residues early in the read; its end comes from the germline J gene. V and J are TRBV6-1 and TRBJ1-1; D not resolved. Looked up from germline, CDR1 is MNHNS and CDR2 is SASEGT. The CDR3 covers 13 residues. Trimming removed 2 bases from V and 3 bases from J, with 7 bases in between. CDR3 DNA (partial): TGTGCCAGCAGTGAATATCGGGACACTGAA. Its protein product is CASSEYRDTE. The whole CDR3 sequence is CASSEYRDTEAFF.

A word on this clone: The sequence runs out 3 residues before the end of the CDR3; the remainder is reconstructed from the germline J gene. The chain uses TRBV7-2 and TRBJ1-2, with a weak D call TRBD1 (5 bases). Looked up from germline, CDR1 is SGHTA and CDR2 is FQGNSA. The V and J ends lost 5 bases and 3 bases respectively, with 16 bases between them. CDR3 length: 15 residues. The DNA read from the CDR3 is TGTGCCAGCAGCGGGGACTTCGGGCGGTACTATGGC. Its protein is CASSGDFGRYYG. The whole CDR3 protein reads CASSGDFGRYYGYTF. Full variable domain (outside the CDR3, taken from reference TRBV7-2 and TRBJ1-2): GAGVSQSPSNKVTEKGKDVELRCDPISGHTALYWYRQSLGQGLEFLIYFQGNSAPDKSGLPSDRFSAERTGGSVSTLTIQRTQQEDSAVYLCASSGDFGRYYGYTFGSGTRLTVV.

As for this clone: Sequencing ends 3 residues short of the CDR3 end; the germline J gene provides the rest. The V gene is TRBV7-2, the J gene TRBJ1-3; no definite D call. The germline gives CDR1 SGHTA, CDR2 FQGNSA. The CDR3 contains 13 residues. V shed 6 bases and J shed 3 bases, with 9 bases lying between them. CDR3: CASRFHGGNTIYF. Incomplete CDR3 DNA: TGTGCCAGCAGATTCCACGGTGGAAACACC. The complete variable domain, with remaining parts taken from reference TRBV7-2 and TRBJ1-3, reads GAGVSQSPSNKVTEKGKDVELRCDPISGHTALYWYRQSLGQGLEFLIYFQGNSAPDKSGLPSDRFSAERTGGSVSTLTIQRTQQEDSAVYLCASRFHGGNTIYFGEGSWLTVV.

This clone is called medium-sized based on its frequency. The observed sequence ends 3 residues before the CDR3 terminus, with the missing tail filled in from the germline J gene. The V gene is TRBV14, the J gene TRBJ1-1; no definite D call. Per the germline V gene, CDR1 is SGHDN and CDR2 is FVKESK. Trimming shortened V by 1 base and J by 7 bases, and 10 bases separated the two germline ends. The CDR3 consists of 13 residues. This chain's CDR3 is CASSQGRFGEAFF. The part of the CDR3 DNA that was read is TGTGCCAGCAGCCAAGGCAGGTTCGGTGAA.

On this clone itself: The junction and the germline gene differ at one end; a read error may be behind it. The CDR3 extends 3 residues past the end of the read, so its final part is completed from the germline J gene. The rearrangement joins TRBV4-2 to TRBJ2-1, with 11 nucleotides matching TRBD2. Germline CDR1 LGHNA, CDR2 YNFKEQ. The CDR3 runs 16 residues. CDR3 DNA (partial): TGCGCCAGCAGCCAAGTAGCGGGAGGGCTTTACAATGAG. This gives the protein CASSQVAGGLYNE. The full CDR3 is CASSQVAGGLYNEQFF.

Of note for this clone: Read sequence stops 3 residues before the CDR3 end, and the germline J gene provides the missing end. The V gene is TRBV5-1, the J gene TRBJ1-6, with a weak D call TRBD1 (6 bases). V was trimmed by 5 bases and J by 10 bases, leaving 16 bases between them. The CDR3 is 14 residues long. CDR1 and CDR2 from the germline V gene are SGHRS and YFSETQ. The CDR3 region is CASSLTGSGSPLHF. The sequenced CDR3 bases are TGCGCCAGCAGTCTAACAGGGTCCGGGTCACCC.

About this clone itself: The observed sequence ends 3 residues before the CDR3 terminus, with the missing tail filled in from the germline J gene. V gene TRBV4-1 combines with J gene TRBJ2-1, with TRBD2 identical over 10 bases. The CDR3 has 18 amino acids. CDR1 is MGHRA and CDR2 is YSYEKL in the germline V gene. Trimming took 2 bases from V and 0 from J; bases not matched to a gene: 7. CDR3: CASSQIGTSASSYNEQFF. The part of the CDR3 DNA that was read is TGCGCCAGCAGCCAAATCGGGACTAGCGCAAGCTCCTACAATGAG.

As regards this clone: The read terminates 3 residues before the CDR3 end, so the remaining end is supplied by the germline J gene. The genes are TRBV5-1 and TRBJ1-1; TRBD1 matches 7 bases. The CDR3 has 14 amino acids. Germline CDR1 is SGHRS and CDR2 is YFSETQ. With V trimmed by 4 bases and J by 4 bases, 7 bases remained unmatched. CDR3 bases read: TGCGCCAGCAGCCTACAGGGGATTTCCACTGAA. Its protein product is CASSLQGISTE. The entire CDR3 reads CASSLQGISTEAFF.

Points on this clone: The CDR3 end is not reached by the read, which stops 3 residues before it; the germline J gene fills it in. The J gene is TRBJ2-1, the V gene TRBV29-1; D perhaps matches TRBD2 (5 bases). CDR3 length: 14 amino acids. V lost 4 bases and J 4 bases, leaving 14 bases between the germline ends. From germline, CDR1 is SQVTM and CDR2 ANQGSEA. CDR3 loop: CSVGRASQYNEQFF. The part of the CDR3 DNA that was read is TGCAGCGTTGGGCGGGCTAGCCAGTACAATGAG.

About this clone itself: The read terminates 3 residues before the CDR3 end, so the remaining end is supplied by the germline J gene. The chain has TRBV10-3 and TRBJ2-7; possible D gene TRBD2, 6 bases. The V gene's germline CDR1 is ENHRY and CDR2 SYGVKD. The CDR3 length is 15 residues. Trimming removed 6 bases at V and 2 bases at J, with 17 bases between. CDR3 loop: CAISNAGLPPYEQYF. The part of the CDR3 DNA that was read is TGTGCCATCAGCAACGCGGGACTGCCGCCCTACGAG.

To note about this clone: The observed sequence ends 3 residues before the CDR3 terminus, with the missing tail filled in from the germline J gene. V gene TRBV19 combines with J gene TRBJ2-7, with 7 positions matching TRBD1. Germline trimming cut 4 bases from V and 2 bases from J; bases unmatched to any gene: 2. The CDR3 spans 13 residues. Germline CDR1 is LNHDA and CDR2 is SQIVND (reference sequence). The sequenced part of the CDR3 DNA is TGTGCCAGTAGTACCAGGGGGACCTACGAG. It translates to CASSTRGTYE. The entire CDR3 is CASSTRGTYEQYF.

Points on this clone: The read ends 3 residues before the CDR3 terminus; that terminus is restored from the germline J gene. The chain uses TRBV6-1 and TRBJ2-2; perhaps TRBD1 as D (6 bases). CDR3 length equals 15 residues. Trimming cost V 2 bases and J 0 bases, with 7 bases left between them. Germline CDR1 and CDR2: MNHNS and SASEGT. Incomplete CDR3 DNA: TGTGCCAGCAGTGAATGGACAGCGAACACCGGGGAG. Amino acid sequence: CASSEWTANTGE. The complete CDR3 protein is CASSEWTANTGELFF.